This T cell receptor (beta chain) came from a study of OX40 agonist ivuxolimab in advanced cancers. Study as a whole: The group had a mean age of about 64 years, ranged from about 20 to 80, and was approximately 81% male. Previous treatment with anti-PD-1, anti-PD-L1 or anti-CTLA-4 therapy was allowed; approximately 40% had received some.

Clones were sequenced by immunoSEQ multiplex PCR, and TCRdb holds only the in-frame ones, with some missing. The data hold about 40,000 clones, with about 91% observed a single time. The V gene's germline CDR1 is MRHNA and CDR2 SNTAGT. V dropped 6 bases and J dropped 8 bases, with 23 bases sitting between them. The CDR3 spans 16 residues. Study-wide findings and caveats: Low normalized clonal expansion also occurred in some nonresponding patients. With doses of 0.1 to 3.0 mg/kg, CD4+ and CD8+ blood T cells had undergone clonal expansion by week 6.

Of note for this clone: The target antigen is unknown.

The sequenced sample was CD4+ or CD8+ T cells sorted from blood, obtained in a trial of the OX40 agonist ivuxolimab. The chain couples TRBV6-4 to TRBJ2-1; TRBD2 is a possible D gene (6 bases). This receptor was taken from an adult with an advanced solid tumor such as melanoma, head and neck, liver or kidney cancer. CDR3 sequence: CASSKTTASGVDEQFF. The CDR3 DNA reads TGTGCCAGCAGCAAAACGACCGCCTCGGGGGTCGATGAGCAGTTCTTC.